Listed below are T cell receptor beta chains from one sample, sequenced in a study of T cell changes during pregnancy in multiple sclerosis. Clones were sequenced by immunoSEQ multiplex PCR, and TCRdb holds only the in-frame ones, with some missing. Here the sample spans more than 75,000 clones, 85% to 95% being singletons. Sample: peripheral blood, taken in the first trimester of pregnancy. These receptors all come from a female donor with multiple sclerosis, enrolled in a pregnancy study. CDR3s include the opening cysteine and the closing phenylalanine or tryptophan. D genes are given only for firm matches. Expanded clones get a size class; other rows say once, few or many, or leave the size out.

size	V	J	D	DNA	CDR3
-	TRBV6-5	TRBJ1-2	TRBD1	TGTGCCAGCAGGCAAGGGGACAGGGCAGGCTACACCTTC	CASRQGDRAGYTF
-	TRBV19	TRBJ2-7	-	TGTGCCAGTAGTACCCGGGACTTCTACGAGCAGTACTTC	CASSTRDFYEQYF
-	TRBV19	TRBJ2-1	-	TGTGCCAGTAGTATATTCCACGACAGGCTCCTTGGGGAGCAGTTCTTC	CASSIFHDRLLGEQFF
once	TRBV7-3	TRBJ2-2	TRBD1	TGTGCCAGCAGCTCCAAGGGGACAGGGCCGGGGACGAACACCGGGGAGCTGTTTTTT	CASSSKGTGPGTNTGELFF
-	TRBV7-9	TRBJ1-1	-	TGTGCCAGCAGCAACCTTGGGGGGGGCGCGGGGAACACTGAAGCTTTCTTT	CASSNLGGGAGNTEAFF
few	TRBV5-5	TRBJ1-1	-	TGTGCCAGCAGCTTGGTACAGGGCTTCGGCACTGAAGCTTTCTTT	CASSLVQGFGTEAFF
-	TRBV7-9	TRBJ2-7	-	TGTGCCAGCAGCTTAGCCGGAAATAGCGATCGCGAGCAGTACTTC	CASSLAGNSDREQYF
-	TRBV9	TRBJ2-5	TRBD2	TGTGCCAGCAGCGTCGAGGGACTAGCTGCAAACCTCCAAGAGACCCAGTACTTC	CASSVEGLAANLQETQYF
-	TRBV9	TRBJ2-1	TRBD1	TGTGCCAGCAGCGTCGGACAGGGTATCGATGAGCAGTTCTTC	CASSVGQGIDEQFF
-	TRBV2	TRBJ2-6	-	TGTGCCAGCAGTGAAGTAGCTACCACAACTGGGGCCAACGTCCTGACTTTC	CASSEVATTTGANVLTF
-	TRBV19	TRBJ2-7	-	TGTGCCAGTAGGCCAGCGGGTACCTCCTACGAGCAGTACTTC	CASRPAGTSYEQYF
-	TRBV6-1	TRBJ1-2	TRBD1	TGTGCCAGCAGTTCCGGGACAGGGGTAGATGGCTACACCTTC	CASSSGTGVDGYTF
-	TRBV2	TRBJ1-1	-	TGTGCCAAAAGGCGGGGAGCCGGGAACACTGAAGCTTTCTTT	CAKRRGAGNTEAFF
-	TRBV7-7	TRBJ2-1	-	TGTGCCAGCACGCGGGGCGGAGGGCCTGGCAATGAGCAGTTCTTC	CASTRGGGPGNEQFF
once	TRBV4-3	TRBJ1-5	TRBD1	TGCGCCAGCAGCCGAGACAGGGGGCCGACTCAGCCCCAGCATTTT	CASSRDRGPTQPQHF
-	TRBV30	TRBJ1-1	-	TGTGCCTGGACCGGGGACACTGAAGCTTTCTTT	CAWTGDTEAFF
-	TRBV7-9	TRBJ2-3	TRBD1	TGTGCCAGCAGCTTACCGACAGGGAGCACAGATACGCAGTATTTT	CASSLPTGSTDTQYF
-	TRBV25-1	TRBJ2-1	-	TGTGCCAGCAGTGGGGCCGAAACTTACAATGAGCAGTTCTTC	CASSGAETYNEQFF
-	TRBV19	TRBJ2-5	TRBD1	TGTGCCAGTAGTAAGAGGGACAGAGAAGAGACCCAGTACTTC	CASSKRDREETQYF
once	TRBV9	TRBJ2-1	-	TGTGCCAGCAGCGTCAGAAGTTCGGGGAGCTACAATGAGCAGTTCTTC	CASSVRSSGSYNEQFF
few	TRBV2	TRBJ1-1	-	TGTGCCAGCAGTTACACCGGGACTGAAGCTTTCTTT	CASSYTGTEAFF
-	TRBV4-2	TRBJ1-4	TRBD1	TGTGCCAGCAGCCAAGGAGGGGGCCAAGAAAAACTGTTTTTT	CASSQGGGQEKLFF
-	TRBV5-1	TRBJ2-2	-	TGCGCCAGCAGCCGGACAGATTACACCGGGGAGCTGTTTTTT	CASSRTDYTGELFF
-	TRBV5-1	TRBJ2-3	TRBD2	TGCGCCAGCAGCTACAGACCGGGACTAGCGGGGGCCCCTACCACAGATACGCAGTATTTT	CASSYRPGLAGAPTTDTQYF
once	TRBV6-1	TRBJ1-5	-	TGTGCCAGCAGGGAACAGGGCCGGCAGCCCCAGCATTTT	CASREQGRQPQHF
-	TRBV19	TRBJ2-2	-	TGTGCCAGTAGTAGGAGGGGCGACACCGGGGAGCTGTTTTTT	CASSRRGDTGELFF
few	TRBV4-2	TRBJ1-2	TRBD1	TGTGCCAGCAGCCAAGATGCACAGGGGGCGGATGGCTACACCTTC	CASSQDAQGADGYTF
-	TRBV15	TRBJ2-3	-	TGTGCCACCAGTGGGCAGGTAAAGGATACGCAGTATTTT	CATSGQVKDTQYF
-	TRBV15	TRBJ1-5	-	TGTGCCACCAGCACGCGCGGTTCCCCCCCCTCGCCCCAGCATTTT	CATSTRGSPPSPQHF